This T cell receptor (beta chain) was identified in a study of CD8 T cells in Susac syndrome. TCR beta from blood CD8+ and CD4+ T cells was sequenced. CD8+ and CD4+ T cells were negatively isolated; TEMRA cells were FACS-enriched. CDR1 is SEHNR, CDR2 FQNEAQ, per germline (reference sequence). The V end lost 4 bases, the J end lost 6 bases, and 8 bases lay between the germline ends. This CDR3 has 12 residues. Random-hexamer reverse transcription was applied to roughly 0.5 to 1 ug RNA. TCRdb redid the calling of the immunoSEQ multiplex PCR reads with MiXCR, one entry per CDR3 protein. The repertoire includes about 300,000 distinct CDR3 sequences, 70% to 90% of them detected once, and 0.18% sits in the top ten.

The chain links TRBV7-9 to TRBJ2-3; D gene unclear. Sequenced sample: CD8+ T cells from PBMCs. This TCR was recovered from a human donor with multiple sclerosis. As DNA, the CDR3 is TGTGCCAGCAGCTCCGTAATGGATACGCAGTATTTT. Its protein product is CASSSVMDTQYF.